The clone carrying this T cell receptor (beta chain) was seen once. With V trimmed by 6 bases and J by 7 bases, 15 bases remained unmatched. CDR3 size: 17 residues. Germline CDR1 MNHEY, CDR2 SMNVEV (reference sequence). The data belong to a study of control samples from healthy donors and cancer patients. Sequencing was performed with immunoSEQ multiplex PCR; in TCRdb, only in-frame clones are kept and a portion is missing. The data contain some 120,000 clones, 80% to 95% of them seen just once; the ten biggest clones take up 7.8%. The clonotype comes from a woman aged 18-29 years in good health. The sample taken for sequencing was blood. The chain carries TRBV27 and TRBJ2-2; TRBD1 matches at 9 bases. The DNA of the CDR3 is TGTGCCAGCAGGATAAACCTACAGGGGGCGAGGAACGGGGAGCTGTTTTTT. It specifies CASRINLQGARNGELFF.